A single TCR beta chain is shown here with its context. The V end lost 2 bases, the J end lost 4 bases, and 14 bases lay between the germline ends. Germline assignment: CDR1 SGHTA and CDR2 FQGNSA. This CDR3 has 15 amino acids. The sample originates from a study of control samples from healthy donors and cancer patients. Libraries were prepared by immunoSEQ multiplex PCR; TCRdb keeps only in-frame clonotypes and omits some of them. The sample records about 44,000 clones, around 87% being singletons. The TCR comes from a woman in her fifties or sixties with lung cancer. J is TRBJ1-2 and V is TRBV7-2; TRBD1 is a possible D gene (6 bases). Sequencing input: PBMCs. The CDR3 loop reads CASSLKRQGSYGYTF. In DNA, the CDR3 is TGTGCCAGCAGCTTAAAACGGCAGGGGAGCTATGGCTACACCTTC. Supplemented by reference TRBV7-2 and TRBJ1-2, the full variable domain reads GAGVSQSPSNKVTEKGKDVELRCDPISGHTALYWYRQSLGQGLEFLIYFQGNSAPDKSGLPSDRFSAERTGGSVSTLTIQRTQQEDSAVYLCASSLKRQGSYGYTFGSGTRLTVV.